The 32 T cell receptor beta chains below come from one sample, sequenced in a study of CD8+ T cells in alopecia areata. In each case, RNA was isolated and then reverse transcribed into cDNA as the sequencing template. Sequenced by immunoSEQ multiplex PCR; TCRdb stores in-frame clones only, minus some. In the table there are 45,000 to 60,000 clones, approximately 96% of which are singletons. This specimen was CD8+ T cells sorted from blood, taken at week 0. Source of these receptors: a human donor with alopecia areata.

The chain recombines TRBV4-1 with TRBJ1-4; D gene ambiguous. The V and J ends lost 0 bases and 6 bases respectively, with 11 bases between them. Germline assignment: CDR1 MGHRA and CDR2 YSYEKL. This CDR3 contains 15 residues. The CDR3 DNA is TGCGCCAGCAGCCAAGAGGTCCTCCTACATGAAAAACTGTTTTTT. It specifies CASSQEVLLHEKLFF.

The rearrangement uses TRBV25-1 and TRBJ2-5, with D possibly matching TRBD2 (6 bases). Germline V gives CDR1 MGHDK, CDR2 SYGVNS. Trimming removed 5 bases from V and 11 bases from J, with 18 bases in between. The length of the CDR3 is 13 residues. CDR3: CASSLPGDFQQYF. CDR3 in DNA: TGTGCCAGCAGTCTCCCGGGGGACTTCCAGCAGTACTTC.

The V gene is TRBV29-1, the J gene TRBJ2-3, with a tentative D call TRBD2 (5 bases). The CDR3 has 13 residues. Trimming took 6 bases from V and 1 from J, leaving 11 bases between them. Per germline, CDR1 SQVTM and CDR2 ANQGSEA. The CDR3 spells CSVPGSRTDTQYF. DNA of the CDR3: TGCAGCGTCCCGGGGTCCCGCACAGATACGCAGTATTTT.

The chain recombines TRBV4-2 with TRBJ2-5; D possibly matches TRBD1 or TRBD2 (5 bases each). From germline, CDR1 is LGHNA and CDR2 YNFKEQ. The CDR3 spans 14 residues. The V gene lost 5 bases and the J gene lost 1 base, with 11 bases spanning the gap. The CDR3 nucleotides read TGTGCCAGCAGCTCCTGGGACGCCCAAGAGACCCAGTACTTC. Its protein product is CASSSWDAQETQYF.

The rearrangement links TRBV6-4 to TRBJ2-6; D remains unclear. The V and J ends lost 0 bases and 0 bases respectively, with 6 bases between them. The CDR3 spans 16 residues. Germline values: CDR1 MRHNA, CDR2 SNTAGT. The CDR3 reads CASSDSAPSGANVLTF. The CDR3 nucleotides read TGTGCCAGCAGTGACTCAGCACCCTCTGGGGCCAACGTCCTGACTTTC.

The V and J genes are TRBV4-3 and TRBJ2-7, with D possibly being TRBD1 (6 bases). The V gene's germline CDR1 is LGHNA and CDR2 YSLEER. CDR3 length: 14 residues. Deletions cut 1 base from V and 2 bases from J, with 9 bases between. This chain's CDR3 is CASSQGTVTYEQYF. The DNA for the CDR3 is TGCGCCAGCAGCCAAGGGACAGTTACCTACGAGCAGTACTTC.

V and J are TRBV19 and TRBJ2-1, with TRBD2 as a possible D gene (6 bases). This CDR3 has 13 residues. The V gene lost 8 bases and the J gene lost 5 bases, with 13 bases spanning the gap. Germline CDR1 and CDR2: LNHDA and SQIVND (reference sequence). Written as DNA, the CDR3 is TGTGCCAGTCGGGGGTGGGGGGACAATGAGCAGTTCTTC. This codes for CASRGWGDNEQFF.

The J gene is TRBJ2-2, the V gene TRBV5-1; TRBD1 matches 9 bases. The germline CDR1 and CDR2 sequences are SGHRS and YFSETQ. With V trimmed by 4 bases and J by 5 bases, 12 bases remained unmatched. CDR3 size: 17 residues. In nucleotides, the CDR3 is TGCGCCAGCAGCGTCCTCGGGACAGGGTCCGGGACCGGGGAGCTGTTTTTT. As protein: CASSVLGTGSGTGELFF.

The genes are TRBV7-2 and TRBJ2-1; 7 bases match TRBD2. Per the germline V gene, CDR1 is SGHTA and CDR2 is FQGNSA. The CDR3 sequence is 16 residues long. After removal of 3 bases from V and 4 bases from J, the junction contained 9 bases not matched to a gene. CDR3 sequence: CASSFREGTAYNEQFF. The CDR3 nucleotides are TGTGCCAGCAGCTTTAGGGAGGGCACAGCTTACAATGAGCAGTTCTTC.

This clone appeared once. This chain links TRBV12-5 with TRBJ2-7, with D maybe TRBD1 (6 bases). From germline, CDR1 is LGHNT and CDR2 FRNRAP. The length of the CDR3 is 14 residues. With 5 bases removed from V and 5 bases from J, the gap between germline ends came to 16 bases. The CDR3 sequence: CASGRGTTRDEQYF. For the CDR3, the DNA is TGTGCTAGTGGTCGAGGGACAACCAGGGACGAGCAGTACTTC.

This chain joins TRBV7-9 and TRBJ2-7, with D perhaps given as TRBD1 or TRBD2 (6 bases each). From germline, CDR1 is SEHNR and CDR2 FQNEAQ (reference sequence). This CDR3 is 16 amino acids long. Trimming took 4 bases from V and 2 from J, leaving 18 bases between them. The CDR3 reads CASSSGGGTPAYEQYF. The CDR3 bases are TGTGCCAGCAGCTCGGGTGGGGGGACACCCGCCTACGAGCAGTACTTC.

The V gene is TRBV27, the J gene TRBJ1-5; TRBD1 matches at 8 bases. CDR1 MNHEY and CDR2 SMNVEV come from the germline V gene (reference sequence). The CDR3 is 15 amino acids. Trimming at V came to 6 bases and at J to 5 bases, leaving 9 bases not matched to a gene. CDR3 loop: CASRPGQGGHQPQHF. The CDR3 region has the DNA TGTGCCAGCAGGCCCGGACAGGGTGGGCATCAGCCCCAGCATTTT.

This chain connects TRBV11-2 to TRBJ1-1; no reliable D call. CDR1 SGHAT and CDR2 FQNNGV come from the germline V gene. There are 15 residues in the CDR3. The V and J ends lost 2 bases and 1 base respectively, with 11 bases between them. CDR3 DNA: TGTGCCAGCAGCTTAAGCCGGGCCACGAACACTGAAGCTTTCTTT. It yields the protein CASSLSRATNTEAFF.

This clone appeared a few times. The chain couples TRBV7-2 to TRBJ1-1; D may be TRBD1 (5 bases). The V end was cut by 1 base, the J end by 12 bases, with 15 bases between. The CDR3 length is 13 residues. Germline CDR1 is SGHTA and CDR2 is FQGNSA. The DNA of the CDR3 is TGTGCCAGCAGCTTAGGGTCGACAGCCGAAACTTTCTTT. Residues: CASSLGSTAETFF.

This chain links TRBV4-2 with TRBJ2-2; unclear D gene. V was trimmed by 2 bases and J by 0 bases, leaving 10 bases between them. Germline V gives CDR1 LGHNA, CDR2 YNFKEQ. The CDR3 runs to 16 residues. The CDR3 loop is CASSQHAGANTGELFF. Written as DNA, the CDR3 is TGTGCCAGCAGCCAACATGCAGGCGCGAACACCGGGGAGCTGTTTTTT.

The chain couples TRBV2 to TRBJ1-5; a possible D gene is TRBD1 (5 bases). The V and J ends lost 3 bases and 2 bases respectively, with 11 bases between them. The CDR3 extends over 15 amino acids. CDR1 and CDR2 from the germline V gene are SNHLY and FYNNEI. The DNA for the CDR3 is TGTGCCAGCAGTGACACGGCCAGGGGCAATCAGCCCCAGCATTTT. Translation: CASSDTARGNQPQHF.

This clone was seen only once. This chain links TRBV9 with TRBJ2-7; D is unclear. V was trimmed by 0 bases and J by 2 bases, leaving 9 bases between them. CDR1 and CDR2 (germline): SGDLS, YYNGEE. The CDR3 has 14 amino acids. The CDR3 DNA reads TGTGCCAGCAGCGTAGAAGGGATCACCTACGAGCAGTACTTC. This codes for CASSVEGITYEQYF.

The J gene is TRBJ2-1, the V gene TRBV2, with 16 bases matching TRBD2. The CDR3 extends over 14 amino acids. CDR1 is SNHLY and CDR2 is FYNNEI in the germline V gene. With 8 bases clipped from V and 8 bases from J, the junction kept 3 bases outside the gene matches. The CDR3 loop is CASGTSGGGYEQFF. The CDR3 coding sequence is TGTGCCAGCGGGACTAGCGGGGGGGGCTATGAGCAGTTCTTC.

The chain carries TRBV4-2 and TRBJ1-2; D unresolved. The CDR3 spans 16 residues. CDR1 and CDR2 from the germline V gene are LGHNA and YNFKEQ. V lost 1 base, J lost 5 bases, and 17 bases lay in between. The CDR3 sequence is CASSQARVRGVYGYTF. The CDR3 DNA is TGTGCCAGCAGCCAAGCTCGAGTCCGCGGAGTTTATGGCTACACCTTC.

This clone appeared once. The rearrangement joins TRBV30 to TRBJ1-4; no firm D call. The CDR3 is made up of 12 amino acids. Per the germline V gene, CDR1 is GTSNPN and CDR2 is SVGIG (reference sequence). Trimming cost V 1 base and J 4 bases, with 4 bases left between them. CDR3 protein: CAWSAYNEKLFF. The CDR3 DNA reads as TGTGCCTGGAGTGCCTATAATGAAAAACTGTTTTTT.

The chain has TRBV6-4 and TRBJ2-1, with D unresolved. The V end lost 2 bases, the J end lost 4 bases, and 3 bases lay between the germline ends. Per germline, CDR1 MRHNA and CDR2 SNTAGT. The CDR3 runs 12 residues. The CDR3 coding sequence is TGTGCCAGCAGTGACCGTTACAATGAGCAGTTCTTC. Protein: CASSDRYNEQFF.

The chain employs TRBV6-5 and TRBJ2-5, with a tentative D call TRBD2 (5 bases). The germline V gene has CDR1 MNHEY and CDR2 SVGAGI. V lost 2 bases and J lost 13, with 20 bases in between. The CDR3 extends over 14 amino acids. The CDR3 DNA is TGTGCCAGCAGTTACCCGGAGGAGCTACCCGAAGTGTACTTC. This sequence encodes CASSYPEELPEVYF.

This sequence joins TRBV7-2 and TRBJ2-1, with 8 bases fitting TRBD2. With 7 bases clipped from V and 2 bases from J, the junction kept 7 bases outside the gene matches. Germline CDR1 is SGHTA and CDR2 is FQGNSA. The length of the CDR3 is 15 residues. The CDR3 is CASISGGAPYNEQFF. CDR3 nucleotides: TGTGCCAGCATTTCCGGGGGGGCCCCCTACAATGAGCAGTTCTTC.

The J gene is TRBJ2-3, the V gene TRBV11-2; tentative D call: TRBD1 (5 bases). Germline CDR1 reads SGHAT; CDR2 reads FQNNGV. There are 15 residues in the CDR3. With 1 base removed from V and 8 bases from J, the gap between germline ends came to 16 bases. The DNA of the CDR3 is TGTGCCAGCAGCTTAGTAGGGGCTGGCGGCGGTACGCAGTATTTT. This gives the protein CASSLVGAGGGTQYF. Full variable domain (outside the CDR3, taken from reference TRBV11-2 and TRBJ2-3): EAGVAQSPRYKIIEKRQSVAFWCNPISGHATLYWYQQILGQGPKLLIQFQNNGVVDDSQLPKDRFSAERLKGVDSTLKIQPAKLEDSAVYLCASSLVGAGGGTQYFGPGTRLTVL.

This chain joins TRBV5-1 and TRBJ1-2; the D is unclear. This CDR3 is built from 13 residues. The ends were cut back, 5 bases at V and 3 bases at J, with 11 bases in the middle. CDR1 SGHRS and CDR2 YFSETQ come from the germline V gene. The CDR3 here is CASSPDRHYGYTF. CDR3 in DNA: TGCGCCAGCAGTCCTGACCGGCACTATGGCTACACCTTC.

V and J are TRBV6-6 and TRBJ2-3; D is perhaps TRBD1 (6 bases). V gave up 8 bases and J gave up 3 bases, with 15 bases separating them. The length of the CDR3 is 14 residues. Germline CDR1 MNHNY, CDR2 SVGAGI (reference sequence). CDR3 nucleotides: TGTGCCAGCTCCCGCAACAGGGAAACAGATACGCAGTATTTT. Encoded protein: CASSRNRETDTQYF.

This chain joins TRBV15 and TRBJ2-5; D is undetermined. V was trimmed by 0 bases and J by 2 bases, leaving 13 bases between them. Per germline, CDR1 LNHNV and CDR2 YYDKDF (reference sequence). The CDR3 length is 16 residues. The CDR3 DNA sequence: TGTGCCACCAGCAGAGATTACTCAACTTGGCAAGAGACCCAGTACTTC. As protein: CATSRDYSTWQETQYF.

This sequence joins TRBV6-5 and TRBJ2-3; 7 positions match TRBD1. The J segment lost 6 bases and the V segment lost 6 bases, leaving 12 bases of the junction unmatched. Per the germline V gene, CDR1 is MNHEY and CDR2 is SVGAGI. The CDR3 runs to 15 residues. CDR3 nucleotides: TGTGCCAGCAGGGCGATCCAGGGACAGAAGGATACGCAGTATTTT. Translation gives CASRAIQGQKDTQYF.

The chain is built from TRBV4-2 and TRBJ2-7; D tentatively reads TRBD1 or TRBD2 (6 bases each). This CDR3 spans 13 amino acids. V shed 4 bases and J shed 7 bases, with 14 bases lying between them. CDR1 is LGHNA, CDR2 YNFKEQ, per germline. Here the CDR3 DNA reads TGTGCCAGCAGCCCCGATGGGGGGCGTGAGCAGTACTTC. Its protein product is CASSPDGGREQYF.

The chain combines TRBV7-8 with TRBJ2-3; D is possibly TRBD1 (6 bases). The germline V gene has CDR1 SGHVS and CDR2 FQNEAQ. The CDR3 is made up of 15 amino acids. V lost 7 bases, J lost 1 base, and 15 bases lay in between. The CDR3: CASTSSPGGTDTQYF. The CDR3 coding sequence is TGTGCCAGCACCTCCTCCCCAGGGGGCACAGATACGCAGTATTTT.

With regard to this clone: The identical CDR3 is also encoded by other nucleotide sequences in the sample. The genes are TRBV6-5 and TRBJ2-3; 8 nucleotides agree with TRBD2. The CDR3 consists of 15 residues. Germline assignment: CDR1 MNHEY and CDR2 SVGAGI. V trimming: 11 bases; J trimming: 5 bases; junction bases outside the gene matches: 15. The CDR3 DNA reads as TGTGCCTCCAGAAAGCGGGGGACCTGGGGAGATACGCAGTATTTT. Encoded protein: CASRKRGTWGDTQYF.

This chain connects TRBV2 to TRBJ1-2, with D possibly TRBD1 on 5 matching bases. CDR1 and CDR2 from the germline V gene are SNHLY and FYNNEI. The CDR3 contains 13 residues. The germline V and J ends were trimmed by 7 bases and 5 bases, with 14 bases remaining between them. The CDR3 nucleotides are TGTGCCAGCACCTCAGGGTCACATTATGGCTACACCTTC. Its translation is CASTSGSHYGYTF.